The following is a TCR beta chain sequence with its context. The data were taken from a study of T cells after yellow fever vaccination. Overall study context: Fractions low in cell number were prepared with SMART-Seq v4 Ultra Low Input.

TCRdb re-derived calls from the 5' RACE reads in MiXCR, one entry per CDR3 protein. Of over 250,000 distinct CDR3 sequences listed, about 4% are singletons. CDR1 and CDR2 (germline): SGHNT, YYREEE (reference sequence). CDR3 size: 13 residues. V was cut by 2 bases and J by 3 bases, with 9 bases left in between. Sequences were derived from PBMCs, sampled 5 days after the yellow fever booster vaccination. The chain uses TRBV5-4 and TRBJ2-7; D not resolved. The sequence came from a young man who received the YFV17D yellow fever vaccine. The CDR3: CASSLDRVYEQYV. The CDR3 DNA is TGTGCCAGCAGCTTAGATCGCGTCTACGAGCAGTACGTC.